These T cell receptor beta chains were read from a single sample in a study of T-cell memory formation after mild COVID-19. TCRdb reanalysed the 5' RACE reads using MiXCR and keeps one entry per CDR3 protein. The table lists roughly 550,000 distinct CDR3 sequences, around 21% of them singletons. The sample was PBMCs or a T cell subset sorted from them (not recorded which). These receptors all come from an adult woman who had mild COVID-19 (a few samples of this study predate the infection). Cell type and time point are not known. CDR3s include the opening cysteine and the closing phenylalanine or tryptophan. Fields, in order: J gene, clone size, V gene, CDR3 protein. Expanded clones get a size class; other rows say once, few or many, or leave the size out.

j_call: TRBJ2-5; clone_size: NA; v_call: TRBV12-3/TRBV12-4; cdr3_aa: CASESRLAGARGQYF
j_call: TRBJ1-5; clone_size: few; v_call: TRBV24-1; cdr3_aa: CAISQTDSNQPQHF
j_call: TRBJ2-1; clone_size: NA; v_call: TRBV5-1; cdr3_aa: CASSLVPQAGSSYNEQFF
j_call: TRBJ2-3; clone_size: NA; v_call: TRBV24-1; cdr3_aa: CATSDPKTRADTQYF
j_call: TRBJ1-2; clone_size: few; v_call: TRBV10-3; cdr3_aa: CAISDPSRYGYTF
j_call: TRBJ2-7; clone_size: NA; v_call: TRBV20-1; cdr3_aa: CSAGEGGNVYEQYF
j_call: TRBJ1-1; clone_size: NA; v_call: TRBV20-1; cdr3_aa: CSASLGHPWGLGRLNTEAFF
j_call: TRBJ2-2; clone_size: many; v_call: TRBV7-9; cdr3_aa: CASRRQKNTGELFF
j_call: TRBJ2-3; clone_size: few; v_call: TRBV20-1; cdr3_aa: CSAPGTGVDTQYF
j_call: TRBJ2-6; clone_size: few; v_call: TRBV5-6; cdr3_aa: CASSSQTSGSSLGANVLTF
j_call: TRBJ2-6; clone_size: NA; v_call: TRBV12-3/TRBV12-4; cdr3_aa: CASRPGTSGRGLFSGANVLTF
j_call: TRBJ1-1; clone_size: many; v_call: TRBV6-2/TRBV6-3; cdr3_aa: CASLSLAGNTEAFF
j_call: TRBJ2-1; clone_size: few; v_call: TRBV18; cdr3_aa: CASSPLPSTSGRANEQFF
j_call: TRBJ2-7; clone_size: few; v_call: TRBV7-9; cdr3_aa: CASSLARGGGSYEQYF
j_call: TRBJ2-5; clone_size: NA; v_call: TRBV7-6; cdr3_aa: CASSPSRGETQYF
j_call: TRBJ2-7; clone_size: few; v_call: TRBV5-1; cdr3_aa: CASRSDRTGLYEQYF
j_call: TRBJ2-3; clone_size: few; v_call: TRBV15; cdr3_aa: CATSRDPVSNPDTQYF
j_call: TRBJ2-1; clone_size: NA; v_call: TRBV19; cdr3_aa: CASSIRYTSGQYNEQFF
j_call: TRBJ2-1; clone_size: NA; v_call: TRBV20-1; cdr3_aa: CSAREGPLRAQFF
j_call: TRBJ2-6; clone_size: few; v_call: TRBV19; cdr3_aa: CASARGRTSGANVLTF
j_call: TRBJ2-6; clone_size: NA; v_call: TRBV15; cdr3_aa: CATSRGDRGRAGANVLTF
j_call: TRBJ2-7; clone_size: few; v_call: TRBV6-2/TRBV6-3; cdr3_aa: CASSGIAGQLSYEQYF